This passage covers 29 T cell receptor beta chains from one sample sequenced in a study of shared clonotypes between healthy human individuals. Profiled with immunoSEQ multiplex PCR; TCRdb holds only in-frame clones, not every one. The data show 550,000 to 850,000 clones, less than 85% seen once. Sequenced input: memory CD4+ T cells sorted from blood. Documented subset: CD45RA-negative fraction. Every receptor here comes from a woman aged 25-40 years in good health.

This clone was seen a handful of times. The J gene is TRBJ2-7, the V gene TRBV6-5; TRBD2 aligns across 9 bases. The junction had 13 bases not matched to a gene; V was cut back by 4 bases and J by 6 bases. Germline V gives CDR1 MNHEY, CDR2 SVGAGI. The CDR3 spans 16 residues. The CDR3 spells CASSSPAGSGRSEQYF. The CDR3 region has the DNA TGTGCCAGCAGTTCCCCCGCGGGTAGCGGGAGAAGCGAGCAGTACTTC.

J is TRBJ2-1 and V is TRBV25-1; 7 nucleotides agree with TRBD1. V dropped 3 bases and J dropped 0; count of bases not matched to a gene: 8. Per germline, CDR1 MGHDK and CDR2 SYGVNS. This CDR3 region has 17 residues. CDR3 loop: CASSDGRDRDSYNEQFF. For the CDR3, the DNA is TGTGCCAGCAGTGATGGGCGAGACAGGGACTCCTACAATGAGCAGTTCTTC.

Remarks on this clone: Other DNA sequences in the sample encode the same CDR3. The J gene is TRBJ2-6, the V gene TRBV18; D gene uncertain. CDR1 is KGHSH and CDR2 is LQKENI in the germline V gene. The CDR3 contains 17 residues. V lost 0 bases to trimming and J lost 0 bases, with 9 bases between them. This CDR3 is CASSPPRQTSGANVLTF. The CDR3 DNA follows: TGTGCCAGCTCACCACCGCGGCAGACCTCTGGGGCCAACGTCCTGACTTTC.

This chain uses TRBV6-5 with TRBJ1-4, with 10 bases that match TRBD1. Trimming took 6 bases from V and 7 from J; bases not matched to a gene: 5. The CDR3 runs 14 residues. The germline V gene has CDR1 MNHEY and CDR2 SVGAGI. The CDR3 spells CASRRQGAGEKLFF. The CDR3 nucleotides read TGTGCCAGCAGGCGACAGGGGGCTGGTGAAAAACTGTTTTTT.

The chain carries TRBV18 and TRBJ2-5; D is undetermined. The V end lost 5 bases, the J end lost 0 bases, and 4 bases lay between the germline ends. There are 12 residues in the CDR3. Germline CDR1 KGHSH, CDR2 LQKENI. CDR3 nucleotide sequence: TGTGCCAGCTCAGACTACCAAGAGACCCAGTACTTC. Its translation is CASSDYQETQYF.

The chain uses TRBV6-1 and TRBJ2-2; a weak D match, TRBD2 (7 bases). Between the trimmed V and J ends, which lost 6 bases and 4 bases, there was a span of 15 bases. Germline-derived CDR1 and CDR2 are MNHNS and SASEGT. The length of the CDR3 is 15 residues. The CDR3 DNA reads as TGTGCCAGCAGGAAGGGGGGGACGGCCACCGGGGAGCTGTTTTTT. As protein: CASRKGGTATGELFF.

This clone was counted only a few times. The same CDR3 also results from other DNA sequences found in this sample. The V call is TRBV5-1, the J call TRBJ2-3; D is ambiguous. This CDR3 is 14 amino acids long. CDR1 and CDR2 from the germline V gene are SGHRS and YFSETQ. V gave up 2 bases and J gave up 2 bases, with 9 bases separating them. The CDR3 loop reads CASSLEQITDTQYF. DNA of the CDR3: TGCGCCAGCAGCTTAGAACAGATCACAGATACGCAGTATTTT.

V and J are TRBV7-8 and TRBJ2-1; D call uncertain. The CDR3 covers 12 residues. Germline V lookup: CDR1 SGHVS, CDR2 FQNEAQ. Trimming removed 1 base at V and 10 bases at J, with 8 bases between. This CDR3 is CASSLDLAEQFF. The DNA for the CDR3 is TGTGCCAGCAGCTTAGACTTAGCCGAGCAGTTCTTC. Combining the CDR3 with reference TRBV7-8 and TRBJ2-1 gives the whole variable domain GAGVSQSPRYKVAKRGQDVALRCDPISGHVSLFWYQQALGQGPEFLTYFQNEAQLDKSGLPSDRFFAERPEGSVSTLKIQRTQQEDSAVYLCASSLDLAEQFFGPGTRLTVL.

V gene TRBV7-2 combines with J gene TRBJ2-2; TRBD1 matches at 8 bases. J gave up 5 bases and V 5 bases, and 4 bases lay outside the gene matches. CDR1 SGHTA and CDR2 FQGNSA come from the germline V gene. This CDR3 region has 14 residues. The CDR3 protein is CASSRGQGTGELFF. As DNA, the CDR3 is TGTGCCAGCAGCAGAGGACAGGGAACCGGGGAGCTGTTTTTT.

The chain is built from TRBV28 and TRBJ2-5; tentative D call: TRBD2 (6 bases). The germline V gene has CDR1 MDHEN and CDR2 SYDVKM. The CDR3 runs 18 residues. The germline V and J ends were trimmed by 7 bases and 2 bases, with 26 bases remaining between them. For the CDR3, the DNA is TGTGCCAGCACACCCGGGTGGTTCGGGGGACGACTACAAGAGACCCAGTACTTC. The encoded protein is CASTPGWFGGRLQETQYF.

The chain is built from TRBV7-3 and TRBJ2-3; 9 nucleotides align to TRBD2. From germline, CDR1 is SGHTA and CDR2 FQGTGA. With V trimmed by 1 base and J by 5 bases, 19 bases remained unmatched. The CDR3 sequence is 20 residues long. The CDR3 here is CASSLIALGVSGSGIDTQYF. The CDR3 DNA sequence: TGTGCCAGCAGCTTAATAGCCCTCGGAGTTAGCGGGAGTGGAATAGATACGCAGTATTTT.

Comment on this clone: A far larger clone is just one base off, so this is likely a read error. The rearrangement joins TRBV29-1 to TRBJ2-1; TRBD1 is a possible D gene (5 bases). CDR1 is SQVTM and CDR2 is ANQGSEA in the germline V gene. This CDR3 has 14 amino acids. The ends were cut back, 6 bases at V and 4 bases at J, with 16 bases in the middle. CDR3 sequence reads: CSVNQGRQYNEQFF. For the CDR3, the DNA is TGCAGCGTGAACCAGGGTAGACAATACAATGAGCAGTTCTTC.

This clone appeared many times. The rearrangement uses TRBV6-5 and TRBJ1-2, with 7 bases matching TRBD1. CDR1 is MNHEY, CDR2 SVGAGI, per germline. J was trimmed by 7 bases and V by 6 bases; bases with no gene match: 5. The CDR3 loop spans 12 amino acids. The CDR3 protein is CASRSDRVGYTF. The CDR3 DNA reads as TGTGCCAGCAGGTCAGACAGGGTTGGCTACACCTTC.

In regard to this clone: This is likely an artifact of a read error, given a far larger clone one base away. Additional DNA sequences in this sample encode the identical CDR3. This chain uses TRBV2 with TRBJ2-7; D ambiguous. V was shortened by 3 bases and J by 3 bases, with 3 bases between the two germline ends. CDR3 size: 11 residues. CDR1 and CDR2 (germline): SNHLY, FYNNEI. The CDR3 region has the DNA TGTGCCAGCAGTGACAGCTACGAGCAGTACTTC. This codes for CASSDSYEQYF. The entire variable domain, with the rest obtained from reference TRBV2 and TRBJ2-7, is as follows: EPEVTQTPSHQVTQMGQEVILRCVPISNHLYFYWYRQILGQKVEFLVSFYNNEISEKSEIFDDQFSVERPDGSNFTLKIRSTKLEDSAMYFCASSDSYEQYFGPGTRLTVT.

This sequence joins TRBV7-9 and TRBJ2-3, with 8 bases identical to TRBD2. The junction had 11 bases not matched to a gene; V was cut back by 5 bases and J by 1 base. The length of the CDR3 is 17 residues. CDR1 SEHNR and CDR2 FQNEAQ come from the germline V gene (reference sequence). As DNA, the CDR3 is TGTGCCAGCAGCCCTTCGGGACTAGGGAGGGGCACAGATACGCAGTATTTT. This encodes CASSPSGLGRGTDTQYF.

As regards this clone: Mismatch with germline at one junction end may stem from a read error. The V call is TRBV7-3, the J call TRBJ2-5; TRBD2 might be the D (6 bases). The germline V gene has CDR1 SGHTA and CDR2 FQGTGA. This CDR3 is 13 amino acids long. This CDR3 reads CASSLGPGEAQYF. Here the CDR3 DNA reads TGTGCCAGCAGCTTAGGTCCGGGAGAGGCCCAGTACTTC.

The chain recombines TRBV5-4 with TRBJ1-1; D is unclear. The CDR3 is 14 amino acids. Between the trimmed V and J ends, which lost 4 bases and 0 bases, there was a span of 10 bases. CDR1 and CDR2 (germline): SGHNT, YYREEE (reference sequence). In nucleotides, the CDR3 is TGTGCCAGCAGCCGACTGAAGGTGAACACTGAAGCTTTCTTT. Amino acids: CASSRLKVNTEAFF.

This clone was counted between two and nine times. The chain recombines TRBV11-2 with TRBJ1-1, with 7 bases aligning to TRBD1. Germline trimming cut 1 base from V and 2 bases from J; bases unmatched to any gene: 7. The CDR3 loop spans 16 amino acids. Germline CDR1 reads SGHAT; CDR2 reads FQNNGV. This CDR3 reads CASSLAIQGKNTEAFF. The CDR3, as DNA: TGTGCCAGCAGCTTAGCCATACAGGGGAAAAACACTGAAGCTTTCTTT.

This rearrangement joins TRBV10-3 to TRBJ1-1; D ambiguous. CDR3 length: 12 amino acids. The V and J ends lost 2 bases and 7 bases respectively, with 8 bases between them. Germline V gene data show CDR1 as ENHRY and CDR2 as SYGVKD. Written as DNA, the CDR3 is TGTGCCATCAGTGAGAGCGGGGATGAAGCTTTCTTT. It encodes CAISESGDEAFF.

This chain links TRBV19 with TRBJ2-5; a possible D gene is TRBD1 (5 bases). The length of the CDR3 is 15 residues. In germline, CDR1 is LNHDA, CDR2 SQIVND (reference sequence). The germline V and J ends were trimmed by 5 bases and 5 bases, with 18 bases remaining between them. CDR3 nucleotide sequence: TGTGCCAGTAGTGCCGGACACGCGATGTCGGAGACCCAGTACTTC. This gives the protein CASSAGHAMSETQYF.

V and J are TRBV6-5 and TRBJ1-1, with 8 bases lining up with TRBD1. The germline gives CDR1 MNHEY, CDR2 SVGAGI. Trimming took 2 bases from V and 3 from J; bases not matched to a gene: 5. There are 15 residues in the CDR3. CDR3 region: CASSYGDRGDTEAFF. The DNA of the CDR3 is TGTGCCAGCAGTTACGGTGACAGGGGCGACACTGAAGCTTTCTTT.

The V gene is TRBV29-1, the J gene TRBJ1-1; the D gene is possibly TRBD1 (5 bases). The CDR3 loop spans 13 amino acids. V lost 5 bases, J lost 1 base, and 11 bases lay in between. Germline CDR1 SQVTM, CDR2 ANQGSEA. For the CDR3, the DNA is TGCAGCGTTTTTGGGGCGTGGAACACTGAAGCTTTCTTT. This gives the protein CSVFGAWNTEAFF.

The gene calls are TRBV5-6 and TRBJ2-4; D may be TRBD2 (6 bases). Germline V CDR1 and CDR2: SGHDT, YYEEEE. The CDR3 totals 16 residues. V was pared by 2 bases and J by 0 bases, with 12 bases between. Here the CDR3 DNA reads TGTGCCAGCAGCTTCTGGGGGACTGAAGCCAAAAACATTCAGTACTTC. As protein: CASSFWGTEAKNIQYF.

The V and J genes are TRBV5-1 and TRBJ2-1; a possible D gene is TRBD2 (5 bases). The germline V gene has CDR1 SGHRS and CDR2 YFSETQ. The V gene lost 1 base and the J gene lost 2 bases, with 7 bases spanning the gap. The CDR3 consists of 14 residues. The CDR3 bases are TGCGCCAGCAGCTTGATCGGGACCTACAATGAGCAGTTCTTC. As protein: CASSLIGTYNEQFF.

The chain combines TRBV29-1 with TRBJ2-7, with TRBD2 matching over 10 bases. V lost 7 bases, J lost 8 bases, and 8 bases stayed unmatched. This CDR3 has 12 amino acids. Germline values: CDR1 SQVTM, CDR2 ANQGSEA. The CDR3 sequence is CSARRAGGKQYF. CDR3 DNA sequence: TGCAGCGCTCGCAGAGCGGGAGGGAAGCAGTACTTC.

The chain couples TRBV6-1 to TRBJ1-3, with unresolved D. Germline V gene data show CDR1 as MNHNS and CDR2 as SASEGT. V was trimmed by 6 bases and J by 8 bases, leaving 17 bases between them. The CDR3 has 14 residues. The CDR3 region is CASRQTGRGDTIYF. CDR3 DNA: TGTGCCAGCAGGCAGACCGGGCGAGGAGACACCATATATTTT.

The V call is TRBV19, the J call TRBJ2-5; 7 bases match TRBD1. The germline V gene has CDR1 LNHDA and CDR2 SQIVND (reference sequence). The CDR3 is 12 residues long. J gave up 4 bases and V 7 bases, and 3 bases lay outside the gene matches. CDR3 amino acids: CASKQGTETQYF. The CDR3 nucleotides read TGTGCCAGTAAACAGGGGACAGAGACCCAGTACTTC.

The chain uses TRBV7-9 and TRBJ1-2, with D tentatively TRBD1 (5 bases). The germline V gene encodes CDR1 SEHNR and CDR2 FQNEAQ (reference sequence). The CDR3 runs 19 residues. V was cut by 4 bases and J by 0 bases, with 24 bases left in between. The CDR3: CASSSRAGGGATTNYGYTF. CDR3 sequence (DNA): TGTGCCAGCAGCTCACGCGCCGGAGGTGGGGCAACTACTAACTATGGCTACACCTTC.

CDR3 amino acids: CASMVQGGYEQYF. The CDR3 DNA is TGTGCCAGCATGGTTCAGGGGGGTTACGAGCAGTACTTC. This chain joins TRBV2 and TRBJ2-7; tentative D call: TRBD1 (7 bases). The CDR3 spans 13 residues. Trimming removed 7 bases at V and 4 bases at J, with 14 bases between. Germline CDR1 reads SNHLY; CDR2 reads FYNNEI.